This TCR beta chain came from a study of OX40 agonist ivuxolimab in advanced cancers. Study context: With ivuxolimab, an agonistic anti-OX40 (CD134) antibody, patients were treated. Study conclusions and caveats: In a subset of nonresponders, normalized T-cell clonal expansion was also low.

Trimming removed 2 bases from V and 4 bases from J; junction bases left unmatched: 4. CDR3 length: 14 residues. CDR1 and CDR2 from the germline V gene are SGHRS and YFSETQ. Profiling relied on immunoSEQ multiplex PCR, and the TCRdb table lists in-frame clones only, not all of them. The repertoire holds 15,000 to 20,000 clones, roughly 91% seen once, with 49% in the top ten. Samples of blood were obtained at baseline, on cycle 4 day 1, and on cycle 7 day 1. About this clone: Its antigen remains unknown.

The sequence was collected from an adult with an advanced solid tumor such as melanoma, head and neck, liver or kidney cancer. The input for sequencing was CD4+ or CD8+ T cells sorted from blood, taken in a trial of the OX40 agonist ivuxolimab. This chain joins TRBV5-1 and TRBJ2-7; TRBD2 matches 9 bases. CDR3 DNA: TGCGCCAGCAGCTTTAGCGGGAGTGGTTACGAGCAGTACTTC. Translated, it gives CASSFSGSGYEQYF.